Listed below are T cell receptor beta chains from one sample, sequenced in a study of T cell responses to AZD1222 COVID-19 vaccine. Assay used: immunoSEQ multiplex PCR; TCRdb lists only in-frame clones, some missing. The sample yields roughly 160,000 clones, 85% to 90% seen once. The sample here was peripheral blood, taken 28 days after the second AZD1222 dose. These receptors originate from an adult who received the AZD1222 COVID-19 vaccine. Both conserved end residues are part of each CDR3. D genes are given only for firm matches. Clone size, where shown, is once, few, many, or a class for clones that have expanded.

V,J,size,D,CDR3,DNA
TRBV28,TRBJ1-2,.,.,CASSSDGYGYTF,TGTGCCAGCAGTTCGGACGGCTATGGCTACACCTTC
TRBV7-3,TRBJ2-1,.,.,CASSLSGSISYNEQFF,TGTGCCAGCAGCTTAAGCGGTTCCATATCCTACAATGAGCAGTTCTTC
TRBV6-4,TRBJ1-4,once,.,CASSLEGSSNEKLFF,TGTGCCAGCAGTCTAGAGGGCAGCTCTAATGAAAAACTGTTTTTT
TRBV2,TRBJ1-1,few,.,CASSRPWGGNTEAFF,TGTGCCAGCAGCCGCCCTTGGGGGGGGAACACTGAAGCTTTCTTT
TRBV5-4,TRBJ2-7,.,TRBD1,CASSLETGGYYEQYF,TGTGCCAGCAGCTTGGAGACAGGGGGTTACTACGAGCAGTACTTC
TRBV12-5,TRBJ2-3,.,.,CASGLVRETTMMNTDTQYF,TGTGCTAGTGGTTTGGTCCGAGAGACTACCATGATGAACACAGATACGCAGTATTTT
TRBV3-1/TRBV3-2,TRBJ1-3,.,.,CASSQGSPGNTIYF,TGTGCCAGCAGCCAAGGGAGCCCCGGAAACACCATATATTTT
TRBV27,TRBJ1-1,.,TRBD1,CASSLQGGRQAFF,TGTGCCAGCAGCCTGCAGGGGGGGCGACAAGCTTTCTTT
TRBV7-3,TRBJ1-2,.,.,CASSFRDGDSEGYTF,TGTGCCAGCAGCTTTCGGGATGGTGACAGCGAGGGCTACACCTTC
TRBV7-2,TRBJ2-2,.,.,CASSLEWGDGELFF,TGTGCCAGCAGCTTAGAATGGGGGGACGGGGAGCTGTTTTTT
TRBV5-1,TRBJ1-6,.,.,CASSRVLYNSPLHF,TGCGCCAGCAGCAGGGTTCTCTATAATTCACCCCTCCACTTT
TRBV2,TRBJ2-7,once,TRBD1,CASSEERQGIEQYF,TGTGCCAGCAGTGAAGAGAGACAGGGAATCGAGCAGTACTTC
TRBV6-5,TRBJ1-5,.,.,CASSQQGGGQPQHF,TGTGCCAGCAGTCAACAGGGAGGGGGTCAGCCCCAGCATTTT
TRBV18,TRBJ2-4,.,.,CASSPAPLAKNIQYF,TGTGCCAGCTCACCGGCGCCACTAGCCAAAAACATTCAGTACTTC
TRBV10-2,TRBJ1-1,.,.,CASSEGGGTEAFF,TGCGCCAGCAGTGAGGGAGGGGGCACTGAAGCTTTCTTT
TRBV13,TRBJ2-5,.,.,CASSSQMQGRGTQYF,TGTGCCAGCAGCTCCCAGATGCAGGGCCGAGGGACCCAGTACTTC
TRBV7-2,TRBJ2-7,.,.,CASSYQLEAAYEQYF,TGTGCCAGCAGCTACCAATTGGAGGCCGCCTACGAGCAGTACTTC
TRBV5-1,TRBJ1-4,.,TRBD1,CASSLGDRGVGKLFF,TGCGCCAGCAGCTTGGGGGACAGGGGTGTAGGAAAACTGTTTTTT
TRBV19,TRBJ1-5,.,.,CASSVPLLSNQPQHF,TGTGCCAGTAGCGTACCGTTACTAAGCAATCAGCCCCAGCATTTT
TRBV19,TRBJ1-3,.,.,CASKGWGDNPSGNTIYF,TGTGCCAGTAAGGGCTGGGGTGATAATCCTTCGGGAAACACCATATATTTT
TRBV4-2,TRBJ1-1,.,.,CASSHRSGSALGAFF,TGTGCCAGCAGCCACAGGTCGGGTAGCGCCCTAGGAGCTTTCTTT
TRBV5-4,TRBJ1-2,.,.,CASSLEKQGVTRGYTF,TGTGCCAGCAGCTTGGAAAAACAGGGAGTAACTCGTGGCTACACCTTC
TRBV7-8,TRBJ2-7,.,TRBD1,CASSPPSVRRGQGEQYF,TGTGCCAGCAGCCCGCCCAGTGTACGTAGGGGGCAGGGAGAGCAGTACTTC
TRBV7-9,TRBJ1-1,.,.,CASRDSEANEAFF,TGTGCCAGCAGAGACAGCGAAGCCAATGAAGCTTTCTTT
TRBV19,TRBJ2-5,.,TRBD1,CASKEGARGFETQYF,TGTGCCAGTAAAGAGGGGGCTAGGGGATTCGAGACCCAGTACTTC
TRBV7-2,TRBJ1-2,few,.,CASSPRGGVYGYTF,TGTGCCAGCAGCCCGAGGGGGGGAGTCTATGGCTACACCTTC
TRBV12-5,TRBJ2-5,.,.,CASGPPQGAQYF,TGTGCTAGTGGTCCCCCCCAAGGGGCCCAGTACTTC
TRBV15,TRBJ1-5,once,.,CATKEEGANQPQHF,TGTGCCACCAAGGAGGAAGGGGCCAATCAGCCCCAGCATTTT
TRBV4-1,TRBJ1-4,.,.,CASSQVDQGTTTNEKLFF,TGCGCCAGCAGCCAAGTCGATCAGGGGACAACAACTAATGAAAAACTGTTTTTT
TRBV9,TRBJ1-2,.,TRBD1,CASSPQGQGVYYGYTF,TGTGCCAGCAGCCCCCAGGGACAGGGGGTATATTATGGCTACACCTTC
TRBV27,TRBJ1-2,few,.,CASSNRFGNYGYTF,TGTGCCAGCAGTAACCGGTTTGGGAACTATGGCTACACCTTC
TRBV7-9,TRBJ2-7,once,.,CASSPMERGAPYEQYF,TGTGCCAGCAGCCCCATGGAACGGGGGGCGCCCTACGAGCAGTACTTC
TRBV19,TRBJ1-1,.,.,CASSNPEGRGRNTEAFF,TGTGCCAGTAGTAACCCGGAGGGGAGGGGGAGGAACACTGAAGCTTTCTTT
TRBV28,TRBJ1-5,.,.,CASKDSGYSNQPQHF,TGTGCCAGCAAAGATTCGGGCTATAGCAATCAGCCCCAGCATTTT
TRBV30,TRBJ1-1,once,.,CAWSSLTVNTEAFF,TGTGCCTGGAGTTCCCTGACAGTAAACACTGAAGCTTTCTTT
TRBV4-2,TRBJ2-3,.,.,CASSQEHRLQYF,TGTGCCAGCAGCCAAGAACACAGGCTGCAGTATTTT
TRBV6-5,TRBJ1-3,.,.,CASSYSYRAGNTIYF,TGTGCCAGCAGTTACTCCTACAGGGCGGGAAACACCATATATTTT
TRBV4-1,TRBJ1-6,.,.,CASSQVGNSPLHF,TGCGCCAGCAGCCAAGTAGGGAATTCACCCCTCCACTTT
TRBV6-1,TRBJ1-3,.,.,CASSEARGNTIYF,TGTGCCAGCAGTGAAGCGCGCGGAAACACCATATATTTT
TRBV18,TRBJ2-2,.,.,CASSPSYGGETGELFF,TGTGCCAGCTCACCATCCTACGGGGGTGAGACCGGGGAGCTGTTTTTT
TRBV29-1,TRBJ1-1,.,.,CSAGRMNTEAFF,TGCAGCGCCGGGCGAATGAACACTGAAGCTTTCTTT
TRBV5-1,TRBJ1-2,few,.,CASRGVEGHGYTF,TGCGCCAGCAGGGGGGTGGAAGGGCACGGCTACACCTTC
TRBV11-1,TRBJ2-1,once,TRBD1,CASGPGTGGSNEQFF,TGTGCCAGCGGCCCCGGGACAGGGGGCTCAAATGAGCAGTTCTTC
TRBV30,TRBJ1-1,.,TRBD1,CAWRSTARQGRGTEAFF,TGTGCCTGGAGGTCCACCGCTCGACAGGGGAGGGGGACTGAAGCTTTCTTT
TRBV21-1,TRBJ1-2,.,.,CASSKGPYYGYTF,TGTGCCAGCAGCAAAGGGCCCTACTATGGCTACACCTTC
TRBV11-2,TRBJ1-1,.,.,CASSPYPGVGTEAFF,TGTGCCAGCAGCCCCTACCCGGGTGTTGGGACTGAAGCTTTCTTT
TRBV7-5,TRBJ2-2,.,.,CARTGTSNTGELFF,TGTGCCAGAACCGGGACATCGAACACCGGGGAGCTGTTTTTT
TRBV6-1,TRBJ1-5,.,.,CASSEWTGYSNQPQHF,TGTGCCAGCAGTGAATGGACCGGCTATAGCAATCAGCCCCAGCATTTT
TRBV12-3/TRBV12-4,TRBJ2-7,.,.,CATRRGLGEQYF,TGTGCCACCCGGAGGGGTTTGGGAGAGCAGTACTTC
TRBV6-4,TRBJ2-6,.,TRBD1,CASSRTGWAGANVLTF,TGTGCCAGCAGCAGGACAGGTTGGGCTGGGGCCAACGTCCTGACTTTC
TRBV19,TRBJ1-2,.,.,CASSFTANYGYTF,TGTGCCAGTAGCTTCACAGCCAACTATGGCTACACCTTC
TRBV7-2,TRBJ2-1,.,.,CASLSFMGSSYNEQFF,TGTGCCAGCCTGTCCTTTATGGGGAGCTCCTACAATGAGCAGTTCTTC
TRBV25-1,TRBJ2-1,.,TRBD2,CASSARFGLAGGYNEQFF,TGTGCCAGCAGTGCCCGCTTTGGGCTAGCGGGGGGGTACAATGAGCAGTTCTTC
TRBV3-1/TRBV3-2,TRBJ2-5,.,.,CASSRDFQETQYF,TGTGCCAGCAGCCGGGACTTCCAAGAGACCCAGTACTTC
TRBV5-1,TRBJ2-3,.,.,CASSPVEIGGDTQYF,TGCGCCAGCAGCCCCGTGGAAATCGGAGGGGATACGCAGTATTTT
TRBV19,TRBJ1-3,once,.,CASMEENSGNTIYF,TGTGCCAGTATGGAGGAGAACTCTGGAAACACCATATATTTT
TRBV2,TRBJ1-5,.,TRBD1,CASSNTGGLGQPQHF,TGTGCCAGCAGTAATACAGGGGGGTTGGGGCAGCCCCAGCATTTT
TRBV10-2,TRBJ1-1,.,.,CASSEQVGMNTEAFF,TGCGCCAGCAGTGAACAGGTGGGAATGAACACTGAAGCTTTCTTT
TRBV6-6,TRBJ2-3,.,TRBD2,CASSYSSGRPDTQYF,TGTGCCAGCAGTTACTCGAGCGGGAGGCCAGATACGCAGTATTTT